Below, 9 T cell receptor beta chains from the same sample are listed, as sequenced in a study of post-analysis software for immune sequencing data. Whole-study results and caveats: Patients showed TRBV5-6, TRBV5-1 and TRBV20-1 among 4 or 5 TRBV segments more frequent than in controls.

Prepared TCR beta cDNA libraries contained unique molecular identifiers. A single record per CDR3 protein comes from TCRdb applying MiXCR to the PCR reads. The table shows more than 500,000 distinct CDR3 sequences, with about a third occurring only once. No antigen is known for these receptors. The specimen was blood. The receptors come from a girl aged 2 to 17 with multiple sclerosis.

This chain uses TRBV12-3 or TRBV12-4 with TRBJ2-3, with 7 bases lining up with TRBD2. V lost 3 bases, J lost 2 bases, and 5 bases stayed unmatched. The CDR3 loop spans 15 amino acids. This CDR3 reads CASSFRGVDTDTQYF. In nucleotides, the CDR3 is TGTGCCAGCAGTTTTCGGGGGGTCGACACAGATACGCAGTATTTT.

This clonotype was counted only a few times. The CDR3 nucleotides read TGTGCCAGCAGCCGAGGGGGGAATAGCAATCAGCCCCAGCATTTT. It encodes CASSRGGNSNQPQHF. The chain couples TRBV6-5 to TRBJ1-5; maybe TRBD1 (6 bases). Germline CDR1 and CDR2: MNHEY and SVGAGI. This CDR3 is 15 amino acids long. The V and J ends lost 6 bases and 0 bases respectively, with 12 bases between them.

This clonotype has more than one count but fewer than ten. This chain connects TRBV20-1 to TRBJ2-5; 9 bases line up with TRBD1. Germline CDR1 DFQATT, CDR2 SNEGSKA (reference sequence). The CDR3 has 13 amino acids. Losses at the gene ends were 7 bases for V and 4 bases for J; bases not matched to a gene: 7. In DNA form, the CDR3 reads TGCAGTGTCTTCGGGGGACAGGGAGAGACCCAGTACTTC. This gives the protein CSVFGGQGETQYF.

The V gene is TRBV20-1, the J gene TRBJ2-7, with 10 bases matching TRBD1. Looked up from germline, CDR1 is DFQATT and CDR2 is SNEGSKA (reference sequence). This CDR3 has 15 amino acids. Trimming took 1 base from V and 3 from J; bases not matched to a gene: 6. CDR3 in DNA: TGCAGTGCTAGAGGAGGGACAGGGGCTTACTACGAGCAGTACTTC. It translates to CSARGGTGAYYEQYF.

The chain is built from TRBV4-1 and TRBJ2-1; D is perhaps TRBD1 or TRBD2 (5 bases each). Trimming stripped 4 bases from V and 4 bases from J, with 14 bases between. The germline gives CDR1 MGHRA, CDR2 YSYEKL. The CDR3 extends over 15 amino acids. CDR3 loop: CASSPRDGGYNEQFF. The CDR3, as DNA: TGCGCCAGCAGCCCCCGGGACGGAGGATACAATGAGCAGTTCTTC.

The chain's CDR3 is CSAAVHGTGVYNEQFF. Here the CDR3 DNA reads TGCAGCGCGGCAGTCCACGGGACAGGGGTTTACAATGAGCAGTTCTTC. J is TRBJ2-1 and V is TRBV29-1; 10 bases line up with TRBD1. Germline CDR1 is SQVTM and CDR2 is ANQGSEA. The V gene end was trimmed by 7 bases and the J gene end by 4 bases; junction bases not matched to a gene: 13. The CDR3 is made up of 16 amino acids.

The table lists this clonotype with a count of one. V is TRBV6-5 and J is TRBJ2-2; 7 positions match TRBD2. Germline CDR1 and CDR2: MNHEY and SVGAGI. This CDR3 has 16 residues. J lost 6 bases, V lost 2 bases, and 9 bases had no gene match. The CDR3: CASSYKGTMGPGELFF. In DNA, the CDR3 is TGTGCCAGCAGTTACAAAGGGACTATGGGGCCCGGGGAGCTGTTTTTT.

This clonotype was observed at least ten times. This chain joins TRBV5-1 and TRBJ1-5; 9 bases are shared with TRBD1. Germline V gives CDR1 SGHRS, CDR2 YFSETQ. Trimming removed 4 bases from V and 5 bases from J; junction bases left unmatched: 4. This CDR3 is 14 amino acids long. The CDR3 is CASSVGQGDQPQHF. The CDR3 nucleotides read TGCGCCAGCAGCGTGGGACAGGGTGATCAGCCCCAGCATTTT.

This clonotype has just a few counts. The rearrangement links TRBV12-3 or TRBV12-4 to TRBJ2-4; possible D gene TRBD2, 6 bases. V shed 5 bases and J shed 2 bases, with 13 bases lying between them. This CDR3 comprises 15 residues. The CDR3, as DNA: TGTGCCAGCAGTGAACCGGGACTGACCAAAAACATTCAGTACTTC. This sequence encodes CASSEPGLTKNIQYF.